A selection of T cell receptor beta chains follows, all from one sample in a study of metastatic and nonmetastatic thyroid tumors. TCRdb reprocessed the PCR reads via MiXCR. The data hold approximately 21,000 clones, with around 17% observed a single time. The sequenced sample consisted of blood. The receptors here all came from a male donor with papillary thyroid cancer or a benign thyroid nodule (not recorded which). Some clones in this sample may be carry-over from other donors' samples. Each CDR3 is given with its conserved first and last residue. The D gene is left open where the match is weak. Size is omitted from some rows. Given values are once, few, many or a class for expanded clones.

V gene	D gene	CDR3 length	clone size	J gene	CDR3 protein	CDR3 DNA
TRBV30	-	16	many	TRBJ2-5	CAWSVRGGPHQETQYF	TGTGCCTGGAGTGTTAGGGGGGGCCCTCACCAAGAGACCCAGTACTTC
TRBV10-3	-	14	many	TRBJ2-1	CAISEDARHNEQFF	TGTGCCATCAGTGAGGACGCCCGCCACAATGAGCAGTTCTTC
TRBV18	-	11	large	TRBJ2-2	CASSPTGELFF	TGTGCCAGCTCACCGACCGGGGAGCTGTTTTTT
TRBV5-6	-	19	many	TRBJ1-2	CASSSLVFIPTPLNYGYTF	TGTGCCAGCAGCTCCTTAGTTTTTATCCCCACCCCCCTTAACTATGGCTACACCTTC
TRBV5-1	TRBD1	13	once	TRBJ1-6	CASRSDRESSLHF	TGCGCCAGCAGGTCGGACAGGGAGTCATCCCTCCACTTT
TRBV3-1	-	15	medium-sized	TRBJ1-5	CASSQDYRGNQPQHF	TGTGCCAGCAGCCAAGATTACAGGGGCAATCAGCCCCAGCATTTT
TRBV7-8	TRBD1	15	many	TRBJ2-1	CASSMSPGQGYEQFF	TGTGCCAGCAGCATGTCCCCGGGACAGGGCTATGAGCAGTTCTTC
TRBV28	TRBD1	15	many	TRBJ1-1	CASSFQGPQGAEAFF	TGTGCCAGCAGTTTCCAGGGACCGCAGGGGGCTGAAGCTTTCTTT
TRBV6-1	TRBD1	14	few	TRBJ1-1	CASRRQGANTEAFF	TGTGCCAGCAGGAGACAGGGGGCGAACACTGAAGCTTTCTTT
TRBV28	TRBD2	15	few	TRBJ2-1	CASITTSGGYNEQLF	TGTGCCAGCATAACGACTAGCGGGGGGTACAATGAGCAGCTCTTC
TRBV11-3	-	13	many	TRBJ2-5	CASSLEHGETQYF	TGTGCCAGCAGCTTAGAGCATGGGGAGACCCAGTACTTC
TRBV30	TRBD1	14	-	TRBJ1-2	CAWKPRDRQGGYTF	TGTGCCTGGAAGCCTCGGGACAGGCAGGGTGGCTACACCTTC
TRBV28	-	13	-	TRBJ2-4	CASSLGGAGIQYF	TGTGCCAGCAGTTTGGGGGGCGCTGGTATTCAGTACTTC
TRBV6-4	-	15	-	TRBJ1-5	CASIYPGPSNQPQHF	TGTGCCAGCATCTATCCGGGACCCAGCAATCAGCCCCAGCATTTT
TRBV20-1	TRBD1	14	many	TRBJ1-2	CSARGKTGGGGYTF	TGCAGTGCTAGAGGGAAGACAGGGGGCGGTGGCTACACCTTC
TRBV30	-	13	-	TRBJ2-7	CAWSFGTPGEQYF	TGTGCCTGGAGTTTTGGGACGCCGGGGGAGCAGTACTTC
TRBV19	-	13	many	TRBJ1-1	CASSSEGKTEAFF	TGTGCCAGTAGTAGCGAGGGGAAAACTGAAGCTTTCTTT
TRBV7-9	-	13	many	TRBJ1-1	CASSLGTVIEAFF	TGTGCCAGCAGCTTAGGGACAGTGATTGAAGCTTTCTTT
TRBV11-2	TRBD2	16	-	TRBJ2-3	CASSFGRGRGTDTQYF	TGTGCCAGCAGCTTCGGTCGCGGGAGGGGCACAGATACGCAGTATTTT
TRBV15	-	17	many	TRBJ1-5	CATSRGSVGAGNQPQHF	TGTGCCACCAGCAGAGGATCCGTGGGGGCCGGCAATCAGCCCCAGCATTTT
TRBV2	TRBD2	15	many	TRBJ2-5	CASSGLAGPQETQYF	TGTGCCAGCAGTGGACTAGCGGGCCCCCAAGAGACCCAGTACTTC
TRBV5-1	-	15	-	TRBJ1-2	CASSISGGSSYFYTF	TGCGCCAGCAGCATTTCGGGGGGGTCCTCCTATTTCTACACCTTC
TRBV4-2	-	18	few	TRBJ2-3	CASSHAGGAGSGADTQYF	TGTGCCAGCAGCCACGCCGGCGGGGCGGGGTCGGGCGCAGATACGCAGTATTTT
TRBV3-1	-	12	few	TRBJ2-3	CASSARLDTQYF	TGTGCCAGCAGCGCCCGCCTGGATACGCAGTATTTT
TRBV29-1	-	13	many	TRBJ2-5	CSVEESRAETQYF	TGCAGCGTTGAAGAGTCAAGGGCAGAGACCCAGTACTTC
TRBV5-1	TRBD1	19	-	TRBJ2-6	CASSLAGGQGNSGANVLTF	TGCGCCAGCAGCTTGGCCGGAGGACAGGGCAACTCTGGGGCCAACGTCCTGACTTTC
TRBV5-1	-	14	many	TRBJ2-7	CASSFTRIPYEQYF	TGCGCCAGCAGCTTTACTAGAATCCCCTACGAGCAGTACTTC
TRBV9	-	15	many	TRBJ1-6	CASSVAGQRNSPLHF	TGTGCCAGCAGCGTCGCTGGACAGAGGAATTCACCCCTCCACTTT
TRBV5-1	-	13	many	TRBJ2-2	CASSFQGSGELFF	TGCGCCAGCAGCTTTCAGGGGAGCGGGGAGCTGTTTTTT
TRBV24-1	TRBD1	13	many	TRBJ1-2	CATSRGTVYGYTF	TGTGCCACCAGCAGGGGGACAGTCTATGGCTACACCTTC
TRBV18	-	15	medium-sized	TRBJ1-1	CASSPATGSQTEAFF	TGTGCCAGCTCACCTGCAACAGGGAGTCAAACTGAAGCTTTCTTT
TRBV11-2	-	11	-	TRBJ2-7	CASRRGYEQYF	TGTGCCAGCCGTCGGGGGTACGAGCAGTACTTC
TRBV10-3	-	12	many	TRBJ1-5	CAISVGEEPQHF	TGTGCCATCAGTGTTGGGGAGGAGCCCCAGCATTTT
TRBV28	-	14	-	TRBJ2-4	CASIGGLAKNIQYF	TGTGCCAGCATCGGGGGGCTAGCCAAAAACATTCAGTACTTC
TRBV3-1	-	12	-	TRBJ1-5	CVSSQLDQPQHF	TGTGTCAGCAGCCAGTTGGACCAGCCCCAGCATTTT
TRBV11-2	TRBD1	15	many	TRBJ1-2	CASSLTTGVDYGYTF	TGTGCCAGCAGCTTAACGACAGGGGTTGACTATGGCTACACCTTC
TRBV6-4	TRBD1	14	medium-sized	TRBJ2-7	CASSEGQGAYEQYF	TGTGCCAGCAGTGAAGGACAGGGAGCCTACGAGCAGTACTTC
TRBV11-3	-	13	many	TRBJ2-1	CASSLNSYNEQFF	TGTGCCAGCAGCCTCAACTCGTACAATGAGCAGTTCTTC
TRBV29-1	TRBD2	14	many	TRBJ2-3	CSVALGGSTDTQYF	TGCAGCGTTGCATTGGGGGGGAGCACAGATACGCAGTATTTT
TRBV19	-	16	-	TRBJ1-1	CASRFSGTSGYTEAFF	TGTGCCAGTAGATTCAGCGGGACTTCCGGGTACACTGAAGCTTTCTTT
TRBV6-1	-	13	medium-sized	TRBJ2-1	CASSPGPYNEQFF	TGTGCCAGCAGTCCCGGACCGTACAATGAGCAGTTCTTC
TRBV27	-	14	many	TRBJ1-1	CASKGPDIRTEAFF	TGTGCCAGCAAGGGCCCGGACATTCGCACTGAAGCTTTCTTT
TRBV20-1	-	12	many	TRBJ2-7	CSARVSDYEQYF	TGCAGTGCTAGAGTTTCCGATTACGAGCAGTACTTC
TRBV11-1	TRBD2	17	many	TRBJ2-3	CASSLPKGTSGTDTQYF	TGTGCCAGCAGCTTACCAAAGGGGACTAGCGGAACAGATACGCAGTATTTT
TRBV6-2/TRBV6-3	-	15	many	TRBJ2-3	CASSALSSGTDTQYF	TGTGCCAGCAGCGCCCTGAGTAGCGGCACAGATACGCAGTATTTT
TRBV6-1	-	15	many	TRBJ2-3	CASRHRTVSTDTQYF	TGTGCCAGCAGGCATCGGACAGTAAGCACAGATACGCAGTATTTT
TRBV6-1	-	14	few	TRBJ1-1	CACIAPGGGTEAFF	TGTGCCTGCATAGCACCGGGGGGCGGCACTGAAGCTTTCTTT
TRBV20-1	TRBD1	13	once	TRBJ2-2	CSARLQGYGELFF	TGCAGTGCTAGGTTACAGGGGTACGGGGAGCTGTTTTTT
TRBV2	-	14	-	TRBJ2-7	CASSEAQTNQGQYF	TGTGCCAGCAGTGAAGCTCAAACAAATCAAGGGCAGTACTTC
TRBV7-9	TRBD1	18	medium-sized	TRBJ2-2	CASSLDRSTGGAPGELFF	TGTGCCAGCAGCTTAGATCGGTCGACAGGGGGCGCACCCGGGGAGCTGTTTTTT
TRBV7-8	TRBD2	15	-	TRBJ2-7	CANSLASGGAGRQYF	TGTGCCAACAGCTTGGCTAGCGGGGGCGCGGGCCGGCAGTACTTC
TRBV24-1	TRBD2	16	many	TRBJ2-3	CATSDPSGRLTDTQYF	TGTGCCACTAGTGATCCTAGCGGGAGGCTCACAGATACGCAGTATTTT